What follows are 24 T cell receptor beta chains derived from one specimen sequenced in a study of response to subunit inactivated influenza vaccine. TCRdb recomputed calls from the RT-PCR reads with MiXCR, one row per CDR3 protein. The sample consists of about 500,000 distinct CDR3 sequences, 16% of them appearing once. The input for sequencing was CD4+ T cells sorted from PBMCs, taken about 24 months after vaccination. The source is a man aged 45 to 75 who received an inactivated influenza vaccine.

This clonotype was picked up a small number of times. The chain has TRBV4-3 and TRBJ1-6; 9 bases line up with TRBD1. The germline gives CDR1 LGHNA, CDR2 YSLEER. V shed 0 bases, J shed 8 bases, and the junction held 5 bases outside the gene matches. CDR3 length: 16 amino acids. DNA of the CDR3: TGCGCCAGCAGCCAAGATGGGGGGACAGGGTATTCACCCCTCCACTTT. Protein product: CASSQDGGTGYSPLHF.

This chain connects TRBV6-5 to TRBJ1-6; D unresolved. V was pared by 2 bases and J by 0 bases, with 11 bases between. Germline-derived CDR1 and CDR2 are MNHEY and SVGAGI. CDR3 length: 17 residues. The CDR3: CASSYAAGSSYNSPLHF. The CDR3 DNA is TGTGCCAGCAGTTACGCCGCAGGAAGCTCCTATAATTCACCCCTCCACTTT.

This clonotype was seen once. The DNA for the CDR3 is TGTGCCAGCAGTGCTAGCGGGAAATGGAGCACAGATACGCAGTATTTT. Translating it yields CASSASGKWSTDTQYF. The chain combines TRBV28 with TRBJ2-3; 9 bases line up with TRBD2. The V and J ends lost 5 bases and 0 bases, in that order; junction bases with no gene match: 6. The CDR3 runs to 16 residues. Germline CDR1 and CDR2: MDHEN and SYDVKM.

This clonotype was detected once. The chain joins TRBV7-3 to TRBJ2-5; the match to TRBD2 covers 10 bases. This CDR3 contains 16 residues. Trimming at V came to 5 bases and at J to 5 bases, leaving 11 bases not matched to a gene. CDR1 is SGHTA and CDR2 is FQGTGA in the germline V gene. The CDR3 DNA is TGTGCCAGCAGCGAGGGGACTAGCGCTCCGTGGGAGACCCAGTACTTC. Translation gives CASSEGTSAPWETQYF.

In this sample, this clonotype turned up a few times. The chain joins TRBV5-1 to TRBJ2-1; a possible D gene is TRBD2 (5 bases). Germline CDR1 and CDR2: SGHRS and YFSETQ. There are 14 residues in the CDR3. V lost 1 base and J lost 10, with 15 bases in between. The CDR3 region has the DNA TGCGCCAGCAGCTTGACGCCTAGCAGCAGGGAGCAGTTCTTC. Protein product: CASSLTPSSREQFF.

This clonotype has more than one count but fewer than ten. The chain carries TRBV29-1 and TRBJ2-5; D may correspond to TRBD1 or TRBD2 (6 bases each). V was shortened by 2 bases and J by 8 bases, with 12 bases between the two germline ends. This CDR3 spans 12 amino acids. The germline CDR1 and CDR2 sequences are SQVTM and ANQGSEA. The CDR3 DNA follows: TGCAGCGTTGAAAGGGGGGTCCGTACCCAGTACTTC. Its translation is CSVERGVRTQYF.

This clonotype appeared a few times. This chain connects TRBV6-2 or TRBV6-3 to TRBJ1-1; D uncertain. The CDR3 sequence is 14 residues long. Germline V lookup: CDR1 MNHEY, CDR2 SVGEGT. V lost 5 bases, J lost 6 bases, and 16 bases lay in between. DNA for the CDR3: TGTGCCAGCAGTCCTACTCGGAGCCAACCTGAAGCTTTCTTT. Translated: CASSPTRSQPEAFF.

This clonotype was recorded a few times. The CDR3 DNA follows: TGTGCCAGCAGCCACAAACGACTCAGCTCCTACAATGAGCAGTTCTTC. It is translated as CASSHKRLSSYNEQFF. The chain couples TRBV3-1 to TRBJ2-1; D gene uncertain. Trimming took off 3 bases at V and 0 bases at J, with 12 bases between the two ends. The CDR3 totals 16 residues. Germline CDR1 and CDR2: LGHDT and YNNKEL (reference sequence).

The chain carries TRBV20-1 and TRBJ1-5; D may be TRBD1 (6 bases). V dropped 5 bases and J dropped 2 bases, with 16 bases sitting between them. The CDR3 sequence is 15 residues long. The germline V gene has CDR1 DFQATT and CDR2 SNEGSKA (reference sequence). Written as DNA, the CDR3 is TGCAGTGCTCATTATCCGACAGGAGGCAATCAGCCCCAGCATTTT. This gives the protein CSAHYPTGGNQPQHF.

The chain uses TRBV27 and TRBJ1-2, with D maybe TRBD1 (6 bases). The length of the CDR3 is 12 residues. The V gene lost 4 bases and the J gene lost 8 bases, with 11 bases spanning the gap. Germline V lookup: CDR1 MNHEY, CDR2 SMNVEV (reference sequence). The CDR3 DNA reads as TGTGCCAGCAGTTGGCCGGGGGGCGGCTACACCTTC. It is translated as CASSWPGGGYTF.

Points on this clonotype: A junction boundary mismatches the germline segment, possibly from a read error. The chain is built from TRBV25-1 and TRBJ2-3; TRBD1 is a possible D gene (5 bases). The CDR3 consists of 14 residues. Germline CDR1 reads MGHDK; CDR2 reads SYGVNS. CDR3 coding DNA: TGTGCCAGCAGTAAGGGGATAGGAACAGTTACGCAGTATTTT. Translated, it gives CASSKGIGTVTQYF. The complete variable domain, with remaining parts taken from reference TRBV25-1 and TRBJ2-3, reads EADIYQTPRYLVIGTGKKITLECSQTMGHDKMYWYQQDPGMELHLIHYSYGVNSTEKGDLSSESTVSRIRTEHFPLTLESARPSHTSQYLCASSKGIGTVTQYFGPGTRLTVL.

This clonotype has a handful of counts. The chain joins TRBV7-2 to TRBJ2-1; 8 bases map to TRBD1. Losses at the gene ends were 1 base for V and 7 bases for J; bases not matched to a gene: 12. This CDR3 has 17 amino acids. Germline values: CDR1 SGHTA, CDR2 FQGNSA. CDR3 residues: CASSLVFGPGGLNEQFF. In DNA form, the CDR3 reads TGTGCCAGCAGCTTAGTATTTGGGCCAGGGGGCTTGAATGAGCAGTTCTTC.

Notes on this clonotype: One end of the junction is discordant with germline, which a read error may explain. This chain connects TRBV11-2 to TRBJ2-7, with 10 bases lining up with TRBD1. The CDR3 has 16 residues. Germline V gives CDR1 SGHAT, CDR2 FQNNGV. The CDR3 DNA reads TGTGTCAGCTCACCAAAAGGGACAGGGGATATCTACGAGCAGTACTTC. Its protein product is CVSSPKGTGDIYEQYF.

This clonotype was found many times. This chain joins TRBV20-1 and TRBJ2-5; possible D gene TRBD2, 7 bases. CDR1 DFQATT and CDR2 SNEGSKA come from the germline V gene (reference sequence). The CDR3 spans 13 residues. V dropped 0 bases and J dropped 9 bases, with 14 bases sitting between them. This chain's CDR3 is CSAREGGAWAQYF. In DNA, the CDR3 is TGCAGTGCTAGAGAGGGGGGGGCCTGGGCCCAGTACTTC.

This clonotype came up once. The CDR3 coding sequence is TGTGCCAGCAGCTTTACTGCCAGCCCGGATACGCAGTATTTT. This gives the protein CASSFTASPDTQYF. The chain is built from TRBV7-3 and TRBJ2-3, with D unclear. CDR1 is SGHTA, CDR2 FQGTGA, per germline. The CDR3 is 14 residues long. Trimming removed 3 bases from V and 6 bases from J, with 13 bases in between.

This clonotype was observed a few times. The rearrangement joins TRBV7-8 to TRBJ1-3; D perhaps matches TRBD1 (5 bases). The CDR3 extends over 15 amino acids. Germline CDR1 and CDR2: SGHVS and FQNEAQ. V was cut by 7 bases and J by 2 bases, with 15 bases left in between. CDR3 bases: TGTGCCAGCACCCCATTCCAGGGTGCTGGAAACACCATATATTTT. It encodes CASTPFQGAGNTIYF.

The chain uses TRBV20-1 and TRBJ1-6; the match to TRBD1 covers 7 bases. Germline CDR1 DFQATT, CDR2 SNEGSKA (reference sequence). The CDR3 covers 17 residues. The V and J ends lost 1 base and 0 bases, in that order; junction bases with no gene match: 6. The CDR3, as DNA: TGCAGTGCTAGAGCTACGGGACAGAGCTCCTATAATTCACCCCTCCACTTT. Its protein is CSARATGQSSYNSPLHF.

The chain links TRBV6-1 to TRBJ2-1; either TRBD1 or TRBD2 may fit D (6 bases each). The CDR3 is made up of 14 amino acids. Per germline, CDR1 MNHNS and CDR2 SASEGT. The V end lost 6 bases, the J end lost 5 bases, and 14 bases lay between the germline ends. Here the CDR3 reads CASSRGTLNNEQFF. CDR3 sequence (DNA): TGTGCCAGCAGCCGCGGGACACTTAACAATGAGCAGTTCTTC.

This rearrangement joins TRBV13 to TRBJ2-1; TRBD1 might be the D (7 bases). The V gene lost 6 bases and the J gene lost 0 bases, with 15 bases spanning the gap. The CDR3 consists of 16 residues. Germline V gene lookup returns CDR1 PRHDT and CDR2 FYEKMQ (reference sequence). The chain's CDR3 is CASRFYRGGSYNEQFF. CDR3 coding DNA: TGTGCCAGCAGATTTTACAGGGGAGGCTCCTACAATGAGCAGTTCTTC.

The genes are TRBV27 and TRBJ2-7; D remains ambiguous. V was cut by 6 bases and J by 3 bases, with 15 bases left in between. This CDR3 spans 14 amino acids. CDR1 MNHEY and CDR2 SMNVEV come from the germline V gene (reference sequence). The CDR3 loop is CASSADRTFYEQYF. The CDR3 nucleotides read TGTGCCAGCAGCGCCGACCGAACTTTCTACGAGCAGTACTTC.

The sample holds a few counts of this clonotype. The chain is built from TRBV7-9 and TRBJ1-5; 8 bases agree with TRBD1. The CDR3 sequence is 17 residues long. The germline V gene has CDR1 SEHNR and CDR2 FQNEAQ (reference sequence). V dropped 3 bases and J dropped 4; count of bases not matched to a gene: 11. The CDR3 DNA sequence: TGTGCCAGCAGCTTGGGGCAAGACAGGGGACGGAATCAGCCCCAGCATTTT. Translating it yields CASSLGQDRGRNQPQHF.

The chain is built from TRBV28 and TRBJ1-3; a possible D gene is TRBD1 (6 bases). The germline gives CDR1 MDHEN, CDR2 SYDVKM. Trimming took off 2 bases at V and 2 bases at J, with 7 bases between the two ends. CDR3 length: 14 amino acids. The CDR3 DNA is TGTGCCAGCAGTTTAGGGGGGCCTGGAAACACCATATATTTT. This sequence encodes CASSLGGPGNTIYF.

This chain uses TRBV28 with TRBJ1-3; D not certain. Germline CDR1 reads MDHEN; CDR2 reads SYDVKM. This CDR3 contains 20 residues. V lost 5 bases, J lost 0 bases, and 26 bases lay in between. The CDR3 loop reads CASSPYRFRREESSGNTIYF. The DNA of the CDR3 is TGTGCCAGCAGTCCTTATCGTTTTCGCCGGGAGGAAAGCTCTGGAAACACCATATATTTT.

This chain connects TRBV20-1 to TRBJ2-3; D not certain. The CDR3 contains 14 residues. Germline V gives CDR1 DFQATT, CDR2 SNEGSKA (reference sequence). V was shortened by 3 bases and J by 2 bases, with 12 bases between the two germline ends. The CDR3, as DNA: TGCAGTGCTAGGAAGCAGATTACCACAGATACGCAGTATTTT. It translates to CSARKQITTDTQYF.